This T cell receptor (beta chain) was sequenced in a study of blood T cell repertoires in COVID-19. Looking at the study overall: Sites across the United States, Italy and Spain contributed samples from acute and convalescent COVID-19. PBMCs, B-cell-depleted T cells, or T cells provided the cDNA or gDNA that made up the material.

Original data processing: Amplifying reference gene primers gave estimates of nucleated cell counts. Assay used: immunoSEQ multiplex PCR; TCRdb lists only in-frame clones, some missing. V, J and clone size derive from that table, while D and trimming were established from the DNA sequence. Among 250,000 to 400,000 clones listed, around 88% were seen once. The Seattle patients joined while their infection was active and were tracked longitudinally afterward. Germline assignment: CDR1 MNHEY and CDR2 SMNVEV (reference sequence). This CDR3 region has 15 residues. Unmatched junction bases numbered 5, after V lost 4 bases and J lost 7 bases.

Sequenced: peripheral blood. The chain uses TRBV27 and TRBJ2-3, with 13 bases lining up with TRBD2. This TCR was recovered from a woman in her 30s with COVID-19, enrolled during active disease. CDR3 bases: TGTGCCAGCAGTTCGACTAGCGGGGGGCCGAATACGCAGTATTTT. Translating gives CASSSTSGGPNTQYF.